This TCR beta chain was found in a study of regulatory T cells in long-lasting Graves disease. Broader study findings: Persistent patients had more shared public clonotypes (2,741) than new patients (roughly 900).

Researchers made TCR beta libraries by using iRepertoire HTBI primers and running Arm-PCR on CDR3 regions. TCRdb reprocessed the multiplex PCR reads with MiXCR, giving one entry per CDR3 protein. The sample lists some 400,000 distinct CDR3 sequences, about 15% seen once, with around 15% in the top ten. V lost 8 bases, J lost 8 bases, and 10 bases lay in between. Germline CDR1 reads SNHLY; CDR2 reads FYNNEI. The CDR3 runs 11 residues. This clonotype was counted many times. Its antigen remains unknown. The time point: newly diagnosed GD, antithyroid drugs for less than 3 months. TCR sequences were obtained from RNA taken from PBMCs. These data were also filed under a second study, of T cells in Graves' hyperthyroidism and ophthalmopathy. That paper notes: HTBI primers were used for first-round RT-PCR of the TCR CDR3.

This clonotype was sampled from a woman in her twenties or thirties with Graves disease. Source: peripheral blood mononuclear cells (PBMCs), taken at new diagnosis, from a patient treated with antithyroid drugs. V and J are TRBV2 and TRBJ2-1; D is possibly TRBD2 (6 bases). The CDR3: CASWRGDEQFF. The CDR3 DNA sequence: TGTGCCAGCTGGCGGGGCGATGAGCAGTTCTTC. Drawing the rest from reference TRBV2 and TRBJ2-1, the complete variable domain is EPEVTQTPSHQVTQMGQEVILRCVPISNHLYFYWYRQILGQKVEFLVSFYNNEISEKSEIFDDQFSVERPDGSNFTLKIRSTKLEDSAMYFCASWRGDEQFFGPGTRLTVL.